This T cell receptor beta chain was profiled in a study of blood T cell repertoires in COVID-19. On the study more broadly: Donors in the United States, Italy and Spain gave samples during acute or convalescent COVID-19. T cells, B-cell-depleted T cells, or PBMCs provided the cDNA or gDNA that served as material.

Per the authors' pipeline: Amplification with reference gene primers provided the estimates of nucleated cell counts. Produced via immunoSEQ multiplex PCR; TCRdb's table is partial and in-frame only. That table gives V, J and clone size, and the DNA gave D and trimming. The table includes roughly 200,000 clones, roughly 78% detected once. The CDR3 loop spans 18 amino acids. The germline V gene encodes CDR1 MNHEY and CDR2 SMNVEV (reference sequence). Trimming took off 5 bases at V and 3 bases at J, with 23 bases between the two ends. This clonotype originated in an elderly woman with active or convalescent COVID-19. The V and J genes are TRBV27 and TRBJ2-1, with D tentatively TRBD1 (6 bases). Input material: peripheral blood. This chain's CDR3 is CASSVTELGAGIYNEQFF. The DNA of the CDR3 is TGTGCCAGCAGTGTTACAGAGCTGGGGGCTGGGATCTACAATGAGCAGTTCTTC.